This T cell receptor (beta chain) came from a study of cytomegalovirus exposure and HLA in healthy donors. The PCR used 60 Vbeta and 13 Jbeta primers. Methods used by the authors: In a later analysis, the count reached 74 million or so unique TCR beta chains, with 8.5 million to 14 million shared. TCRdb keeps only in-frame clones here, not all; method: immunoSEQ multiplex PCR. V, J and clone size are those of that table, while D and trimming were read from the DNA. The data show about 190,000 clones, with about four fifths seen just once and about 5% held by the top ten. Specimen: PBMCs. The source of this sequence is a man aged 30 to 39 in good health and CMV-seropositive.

In nucleotides, the CDR3 is TGTGCCAGCAGCTTAAGTAGAGGACAGGGGTTCTCCTCCTACGAGCAGTACTTC. As protein: CASSLSRGQGFSSYEQYF. The chain uses TRBV7-9 and TRBJ2-7, with TRBD1 identical over 9 bases. The length of the CDR3 is 18 residues. CDR1 SEHNR and CDR2 FQNEAQ come from the germline V gene (reference sequence). V lost 2 bases to trimming and J lost 0 bases; unmatched junction nucleotides: 11.